Listed here is a single T cell receptor beta chain. This specimen comes from a study of PD-L1 blockade in urothelial cancer. In germline, CDR1 is GTSNPN, CDR2 SVGIG (reference sequence). The length of the CDR3 is 13 residues. V dropped 2 bases and J dropped 3 bases, with 8 bases sitting between them. The assay was immunoSEQ multiplex PCR, and TCRdb's table has in-frame clones only and misses some. The data hold about 26,000 clones, with 86% observed a single time. The rearrangement links TRBV30 to TRBJ2-1, with D perhaps TRBD1 (5 bases). The sequenced sample was PBMCs, obtained around atezolizumab (anti-PD-L1) treatment. The TCR sequence derives from a man in his sixties with urothelial cancer. The CDR3 bases are TGTGCCTGGAGTATAGACAGCTACAATGAGCAGTTCTTC. Translated, it gives CAWSIDSYNEQFF. The full variable domain, completed using reference TRBV30 and TRBJ2-1, is SQTIHQWPATLVQPVGSPLSLECTVEGTSNPNLYWYRQAAGRGLQLLFYSVGIGQISSEVPQNLSASRPQDRQFILSSKKLLLSDSGFYLCAWSIDSYNEQFFGPGTRLTVL.